This TCR beta chain originates from a study of CD8 T cells in Susac syndrome. Broader study findings: Among active patients and in TEMRA cells, CD8+ clonal expansion in Susac reached its peak. The study's TCR sequencing and HLA analysis covered a relatively small number of individuals, and the study acknowledged this. Across the total CD8+ repertoires, more than 15 Susac-specific public clones were detected, and across the CD8+ TEMRA repertoires, several such clones were detected.

The germline CDR1 and CDR2 sequences are SQVTM and ANQGSEA. CDR3 length equals 13 residues. RNA in amounts of roughly 0.5 to 1 ug was reverse transcribed with random hexamers. TCRdb reprocessed the immunoSEQ multiplex PCR reads via MiXCR and lists one record per CDR3 protein. Of under 200,000 distinct CDR3 sequences listed, approximately 95% are singletons. This clonotype is a singleton in its sample. Antigen: not known. The chain couples TRBV29-1 to TRBJ1-1, with D hard to call. The sample comprised CD8+ T cells from PBMCs. The clonotype was recovered from a human donor with Susac syndrome. CDR3 DNA sequence: TGCGGAGGGATGCTGTCTGGAGACTATGGAGCTTTCTTT. It codes for CGGMLSGDYGAFF.